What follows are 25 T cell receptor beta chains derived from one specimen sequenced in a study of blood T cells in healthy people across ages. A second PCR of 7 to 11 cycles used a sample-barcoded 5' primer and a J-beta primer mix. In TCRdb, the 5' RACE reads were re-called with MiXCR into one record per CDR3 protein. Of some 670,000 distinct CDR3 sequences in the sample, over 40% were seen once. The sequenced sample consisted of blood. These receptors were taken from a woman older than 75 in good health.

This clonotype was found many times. CDR3 loop: CASSPLGGPPTQYF. As DNA, the CDR3 is TGTGCCAGCAGCCCCCTCGGGGGCCCACCTACGCAGTATTTT. V usage is TRBV7-2 and J usage is TRBJ2-3; D could derive from TRBD1 or TRBD2 (6 bases each). Germline V gives CDR1 SGHTA, CDR2 FQGNSA. This CDR3 is built from 14 residues. V was pared by 5 bases and J by 8 bases, with 17 bases between. Using reference TRBV7-2 and TRBJ2-3 for the parts outside the CDR3, the full variable domain is GAGVSQSPSNKVTEKGKDVELRCDPISGHTALYWYRQSLGQGLEFLIYFQGNSAPDKSGLPSDRFSAERTGGSVSTLTIQRTQQEDSAVYLCASSPLGGPPTQYFGPGTRLTVL.

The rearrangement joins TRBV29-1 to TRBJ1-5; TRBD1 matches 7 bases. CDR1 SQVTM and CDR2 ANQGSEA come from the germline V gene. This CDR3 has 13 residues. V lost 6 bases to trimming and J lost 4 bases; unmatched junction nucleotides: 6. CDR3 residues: CSVANRGNQPQHF. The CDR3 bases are TGCAGCGTGGCAAACAGGGGAAATCAGCCCCAGCATTTT.

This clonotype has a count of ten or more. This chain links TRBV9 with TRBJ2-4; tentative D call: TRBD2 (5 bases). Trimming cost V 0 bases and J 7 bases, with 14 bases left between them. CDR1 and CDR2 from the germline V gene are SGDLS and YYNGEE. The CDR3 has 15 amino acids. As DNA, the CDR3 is TGTGCCAGCAGCGTAGGTTTTGAAGGAGGCAACATTCAGTACTTC. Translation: CASSVGFEGGNIQYF.

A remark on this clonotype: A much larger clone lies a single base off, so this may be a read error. CDR3 sequence (DNA): TGTGCCACCAGTGATTTGTCCCGGACTAGCGGGGGGTACCAAGAGACCCAGTACTTC. Translation: CATSDLSRTSGGYQETQYF. The chain employs TRBV24-1 and TRBJ2-5; 14 bases line up with TRBD2. In germline, CDR1 is KGHDR, CDR2 SFDVKD. V gave up 0 bases and J gave up 0 bases; unmatched junction bases: 5. This CDR3 has 19 amino acids.

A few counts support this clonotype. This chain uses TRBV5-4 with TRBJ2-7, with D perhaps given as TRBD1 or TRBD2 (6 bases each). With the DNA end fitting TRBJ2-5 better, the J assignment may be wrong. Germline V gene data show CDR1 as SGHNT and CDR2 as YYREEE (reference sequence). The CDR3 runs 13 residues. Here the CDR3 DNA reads TGTGCCAGCAGCTATGACGGGGGCGGGACCCAGTACTTC. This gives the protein CASSYDGGGTQYF.

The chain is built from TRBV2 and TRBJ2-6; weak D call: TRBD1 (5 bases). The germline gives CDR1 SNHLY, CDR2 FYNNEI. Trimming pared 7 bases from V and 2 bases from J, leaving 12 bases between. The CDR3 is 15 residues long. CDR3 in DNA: TGTGCCAGCATACAGGTGCTCCCTGGGGCCAACGTCCTGACTTTC. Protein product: CASIQVLPGANVLTF.

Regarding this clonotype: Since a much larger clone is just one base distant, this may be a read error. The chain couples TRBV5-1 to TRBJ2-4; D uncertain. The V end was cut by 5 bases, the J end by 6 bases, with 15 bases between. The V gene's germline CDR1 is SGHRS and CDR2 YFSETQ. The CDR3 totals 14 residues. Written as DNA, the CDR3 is TGCGCCAGCAGGGCCGGACCGTTAGTAAACATTCAGTACTTC. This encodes CASRAGPLVNIQYF. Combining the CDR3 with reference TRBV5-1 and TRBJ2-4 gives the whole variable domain KAGVTQTPRYLIKTRGQQVTLSCSPISGHRSVSWYQQTPGQGLQFLFEYFSETQRNKGNFPGRFSGRQFSNSRSEMNVSTLELGDSALYLCASRAGPLVNIQYFGAGTRLSVL.

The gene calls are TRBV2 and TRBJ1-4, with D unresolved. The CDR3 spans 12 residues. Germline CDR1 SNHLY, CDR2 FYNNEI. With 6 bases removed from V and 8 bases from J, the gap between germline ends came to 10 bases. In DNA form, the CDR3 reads TGTGCCAGCAGCTGGGCCCCGGAAAAACTGTTTTTT. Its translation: CASSWAPEKLFF.

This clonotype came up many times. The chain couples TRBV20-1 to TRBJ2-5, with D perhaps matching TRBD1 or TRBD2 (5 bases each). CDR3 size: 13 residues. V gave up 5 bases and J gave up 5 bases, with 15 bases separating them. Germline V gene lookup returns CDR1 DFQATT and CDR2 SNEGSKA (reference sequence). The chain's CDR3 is CSAVLGTEETQYF. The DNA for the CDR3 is TGCAGTGCTGTTTTAGGGACCGAGGAGACCCAGTACTTC.

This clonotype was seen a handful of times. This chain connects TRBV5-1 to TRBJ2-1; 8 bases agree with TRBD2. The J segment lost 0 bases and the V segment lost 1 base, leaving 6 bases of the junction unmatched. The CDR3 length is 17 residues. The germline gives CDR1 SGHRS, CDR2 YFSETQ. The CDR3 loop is CASSLQAGASSYNEQFF. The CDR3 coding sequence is TGCGCCAGCAGCTTGCAAGCGGGGGCGAGCTCCTACAATGAGCAGTTCTTC.

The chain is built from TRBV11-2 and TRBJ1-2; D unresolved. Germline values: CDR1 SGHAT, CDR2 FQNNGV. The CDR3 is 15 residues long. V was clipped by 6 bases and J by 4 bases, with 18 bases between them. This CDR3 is CASRFRSGQLYGYTF. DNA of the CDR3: TGTGCCAGCAGATTTAGAAGTGGGCAGCTCTATGGCTACACCTTC.

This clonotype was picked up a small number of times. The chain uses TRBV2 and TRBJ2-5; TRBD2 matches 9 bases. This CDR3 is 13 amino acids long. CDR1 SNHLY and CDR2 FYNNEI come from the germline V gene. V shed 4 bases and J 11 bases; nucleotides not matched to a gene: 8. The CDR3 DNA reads TGTGCCAGCAGTGGGACTAGCGCCAATGAGCAGTACTTC. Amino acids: CASSGTSANEQYF.

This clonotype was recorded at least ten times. CDR3 amino acids: CASSTKAPPAHEQYF. Here the CDR3 DNA reads TGTGCCAGCAGCACGAAGGCCCCCCCCGCTCACGAGCAGTACTTC. The J gene is TRBJ2-7, the V gene TRBV6-1; D remains unclear. Deletions cut 6 bases from V and 5 bases from J, with 20 bases between. The CDR3 totals 15 residues. Looked up from germline, CDR1 is MNHNS and CDR2 is SASEGT.

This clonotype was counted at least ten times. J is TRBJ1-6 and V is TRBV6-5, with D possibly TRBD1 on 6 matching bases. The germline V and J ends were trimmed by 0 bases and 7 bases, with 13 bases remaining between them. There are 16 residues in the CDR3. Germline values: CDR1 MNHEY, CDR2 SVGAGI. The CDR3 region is CASSYSFSGQNSPLHF. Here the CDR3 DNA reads TGTGCCAGCAGTTACTCCTTCTCCGGACAGAATTCACCCCTCCACTTT.

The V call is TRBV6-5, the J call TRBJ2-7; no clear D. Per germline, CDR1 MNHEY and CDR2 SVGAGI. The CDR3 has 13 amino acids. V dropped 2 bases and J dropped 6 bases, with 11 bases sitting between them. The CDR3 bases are TGTGCCAGCAGTTACAGGGTGTCTGGCGAGCAGTACTTC. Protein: CASSYRVSGEQYF.

The CDR3 here is CASTLGGTGMYEQYF. The DNA of the CDR3 is TGTGCCAGCACCCTGGGGGGGACAGGGATGTACGAGCAGTACTTC. The chain links TRBV12-3 or TRBV12-4 to TRBJ2-7; 9 nucleotides agree with TRBD1. The CDR3 runs 15 residues. Trimming removed 7 bases from V and 4 bases from J; junction bases left unmatched: 11.

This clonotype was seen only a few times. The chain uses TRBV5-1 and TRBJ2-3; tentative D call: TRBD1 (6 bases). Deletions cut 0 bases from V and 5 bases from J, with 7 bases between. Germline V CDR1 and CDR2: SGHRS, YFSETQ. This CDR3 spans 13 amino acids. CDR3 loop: CASSLGGQDTQYF. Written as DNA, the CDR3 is TGCGCCAGCAGCTTGGGGGGACAAGATACGCAGTATTTT.

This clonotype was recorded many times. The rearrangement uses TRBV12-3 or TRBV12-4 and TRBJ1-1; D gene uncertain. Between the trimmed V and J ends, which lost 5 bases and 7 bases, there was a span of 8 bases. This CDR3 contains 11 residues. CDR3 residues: CASSIGLEAFF. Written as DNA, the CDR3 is TGTGCCAGCAGTATAGGACTTGAAGCTTTCTTT.

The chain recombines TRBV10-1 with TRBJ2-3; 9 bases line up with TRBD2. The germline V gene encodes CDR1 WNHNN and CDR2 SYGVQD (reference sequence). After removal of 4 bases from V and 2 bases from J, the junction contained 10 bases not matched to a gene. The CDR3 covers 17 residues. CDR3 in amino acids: CASSAEVAGANTDTQYF. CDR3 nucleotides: TGCGCCAGCAGTGCCGAGGTAGCGGGAGCCAACACAGATACGCAGTATTTT.

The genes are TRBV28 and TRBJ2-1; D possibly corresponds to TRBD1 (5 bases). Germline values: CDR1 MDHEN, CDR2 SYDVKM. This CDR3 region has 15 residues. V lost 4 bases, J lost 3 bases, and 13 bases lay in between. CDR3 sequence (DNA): TGTGCCAGCAGTTCCCCAAATACAGGCTACAATGAGCAGTTCTTC. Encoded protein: CASSSPNTGYNEQFF.

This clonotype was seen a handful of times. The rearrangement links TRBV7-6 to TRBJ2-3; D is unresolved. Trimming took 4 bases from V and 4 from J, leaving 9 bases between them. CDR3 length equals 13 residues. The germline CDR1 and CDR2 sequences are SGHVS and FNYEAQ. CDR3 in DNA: TGTGCCAGCAGCTGCGATTGGGCAGATACGCAGTATTTT. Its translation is CASSCDWADTQYF.

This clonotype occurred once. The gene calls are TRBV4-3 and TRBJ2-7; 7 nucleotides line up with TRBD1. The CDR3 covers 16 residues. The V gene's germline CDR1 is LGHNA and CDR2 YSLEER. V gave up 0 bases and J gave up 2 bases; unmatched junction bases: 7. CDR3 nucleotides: TGCGCCAGCAGCCAAGATTATGGTACAGGGGCCTACGAGCAGTACTTC. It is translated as CASSQDYGTGAYEQYF.

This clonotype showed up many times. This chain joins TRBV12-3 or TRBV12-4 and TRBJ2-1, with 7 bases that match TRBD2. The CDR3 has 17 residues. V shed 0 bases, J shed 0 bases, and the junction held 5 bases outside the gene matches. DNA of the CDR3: TGTGCCAGCAGTTTAGCGCTGGGCGGGAGCTCCTACAATGAGCAGTTCTTC. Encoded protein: CASSLALGGSSYNEQFF.

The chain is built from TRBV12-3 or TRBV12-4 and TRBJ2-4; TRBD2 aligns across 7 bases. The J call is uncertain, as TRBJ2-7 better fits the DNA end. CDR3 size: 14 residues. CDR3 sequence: CASTSGTTLVEQYF. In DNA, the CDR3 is TGTGCCAGCACTTCCGGGACTACTTTAGTCGAGCAGTACTTC.

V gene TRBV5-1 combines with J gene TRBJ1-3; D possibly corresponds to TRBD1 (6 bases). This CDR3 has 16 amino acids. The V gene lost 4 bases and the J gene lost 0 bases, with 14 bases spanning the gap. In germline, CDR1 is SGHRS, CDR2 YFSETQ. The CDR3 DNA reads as TGCGCCAGCAGCCTATGGGACATGAGCTCTGGAAACACCATATATTTT. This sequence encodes CASSLWDMSSGNTIYF. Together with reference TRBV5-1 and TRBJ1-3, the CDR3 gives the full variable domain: KAGVTQTPRYLIKTRGQQVTLSCSPISGHRSVSWYQQTPGQGLQFLFEYFSETQRNKGNFPGRFSGRQFSNSRSEMNVSTLELGDSALYLCASSLWDMSSGNTIYFGEGSWLTVV.